This entry lists 2 T cell receptor beta chains sequenced from one sample in a study of shared clonotypes between healthy human individuals. Sequenced by immunoSEQ multiplex PCR; TCRdb stores in-frame clones only, minus some. The repertoire holds about 2.4 million clones, with just over 90% as singletons. The specimen sequenced was naive CD4+ T cells sorted from blood. Described subset: CD45RA+ positively selected. These receptors all stem from a man aged 18 to 29 in good health.

This chain uses TRBV7-2 with TRBJ2-3; 10 bases align to TRBD2. Germline loops: CDR1 SGHTA, CDR2 FQGNSA. V lost 7 bases to trimming and J lost 3 bases; unmatched junction nucleotides: 13. The CDR3 is 17 residues long. The CDR3 protein is CASTSGQASGSTDTQYF. CDR3 in DNA: TGTGCCAGCACCTCCGGCCAGGCTAGCGGGAGTACAGATACGCAGTATTTT.

Note on this clone: The sample carries other DNA sequences with the same CDR3. The rearrangement links TRBV6-6 to TRBJ1-5; possibly TRBD1 for D (5 bases). V shed 6 bases and J shed 6 bases, with 12 bases lying between them. The CDR3 totals 13 residues. Looked up from germline, CDR1 is MNHNY and CDR2 is SVGAGI (reference sequence). CDR3 coding DNA: TGTGCCAGCAGCACCACTGGGGGTCAGCCCCAGCATTTT. Translation: CASSTTGGQPQHF.